These 19 T cell receptor beta chains came from one sample sequenced in a study of cytomegalovirus exposure and HLA in healthy donors. 13 Jbeta primers and 60 Vbeta primers were used for the PCR. The table came from immunoSEQ multiplex PCR; TCRdb's copy has only in-frame clones and leaves some out. The sample lists about 70,000 clones, over 70% occurring once. Sequencing was carried out using PBMCs. Receptors originate from a human donor in good health.

This clone was observed a single time. V gene TRBV27 combines with J gene TRBJ1-1; maybe TRBD1 (5 bases). V lost 5 bases and J lost 0, with 10 bases in between. This CDR3 has 14 residues. Per the germline V gene, CDR1 is MNHEY and CDR2 is SMNVEV (reference sequence). CDR3 bases: TGTGCCAGCAGTCCTCGACAGATGAACACTGAAGCTTTCTTT. The encoded protein is CASSPRQMNTEAFF.

The gene calls are TRBV6-5 and TRBJ1-3, with TRBD1 matching 7 bases. V lost 6 bases, J lost 4 bases, and 9 bases stayed unmatched. The CDR3 is 15 amino acids. Germline V gene sequence: CDR1 MNHEY, CDR2 SVGAGI. The CDR3 region has the DNA TGTGCCAGCAGCACTGAGGGGGCCTGGGGAAACACCATATATTTT. Its translation is CASSTEGAWGNTIYF.

This chain uses TRBV6-6 with TRBJ2-7; TRBD1 aligns across 8 bases. The trim removed 5 bases at V and 5 bases at J, leaving 8 bases unmatched. The CDR3 totals 14 residues. Per the germline V gene, CDR1 is MNHNY and CDR2 is SVGAGI (reference sequence). CDR3 loop: CASSPPGQVDEQYF. The CDR3 DNA is TGTGCCAGCAGTCCCCCGGGACAGGTTGACGAGCAGTACTTC.

This chain uses TRBV11-2 with TRBJ1-5; no definite D call. Germline CDR1 reads SGHAT; CDR2 reads FQNNGV. Trimming removed 3 bases at V and 3 bases at J, with 9 bases between. This CDR3 is built from 14 residues. The CDR3 reads CASSLGGNNQPQHF. Here the CDR3 DNA reads TGTGCCAGCAGCTTGGGAGGGAACAATCAGCCCCAGCATTTT.

The gene calls are TRBV12-5 and TRBJ1-1; weak D call: TRBD1 (5 bases). Looked up from germline, CDR1 is LGHNT and CDR2 is FRNRAP. There are 13 residues in the CDR3. V shed 5 bases and J shed 8 bases, with 15 bases lying between them. The CDR3, as DNA: TGTGCTAGTGGTCGGTTTGGAGACAGAGAAGCTTTCTTT. It is translated as CASGRFGDREAFF.

V is TRBV5-4 and J is TRBJ2-5; 7 bases match TRBD1. Germline V gives CDR1 SGHNT, CDR2 YYREEE (reference sequence). The CDR3 sequence is 13 residues long. The trim removed 4 bases at V and 4 bases at J, leaving 4 bases unmatched. CDR3 protein: CASSLRQGETQYF. The CDR3 coding sequence is TGTGCCAGCAGCCTACGACAGGGAGAGACCCAGTACTTC. The whole variable domain, filled in from reference TRBV5-4 and TRBJ2-5, reads ETGVTQSPTHLIKTRGQQVTLRCSSQSGHNTVSWYQQALGQGPQFIFQYYREEENGRGNFPPRFSGLQFPNYSSELNVNALELDDSALYLCASSLRQGETQYFGPGTRLLVL.

V and J are TRBV18 and TRBJ1-1, with 7 bases fitting TRBD1. J lost 4 bases, V lost 4 bases, and 3 bases had no gene match. Germline CDR1 reads KGHSH; CDR2 reads LQKENI. The CDR3 totals 13 residues. CDR3 sequence (DNA): TGTGCCAGCTCACGGGACAGACCCACTGAAGCTTTCTTT. Its translation is CASSRDRPTEAFF.

The CDR3, as DNA: TGTGCCAGCAGTGTCGTGGGAGTAGGCTACGAGCAGTACTTC. Amino acids: CASSVVGVGYEQYF. This chain links TRBV6-1 with TRBJ2-5, with a weak D call TRBD2 (5 bases). The J call may be faulty, since TRBJ2-7 better matches the DNA end. The CDR3 spans 14 residues. The germline V gene encodes CDR1 MNHNS and CDR2 SASEGT.

This clone was observed a single time. In nucleotides, the CDR3 is TGTGCCAGCAGCAAAAACCCTCAGGTTGGGGCCAACGTCCTGACTTTC. It specifies CASSKNPQVGANVLTF. The chain recombines TRBV21-1 with TRBJ2-6; the table's D call, TRBD1, has no DNA check behind it. TRBV21-1 constitutes a pseudogene. The CDR3 is 16 residues long.

The chain carries TRBV6-1 and TRBJ1-2; no definite D call. This CDR3 is 15 amino acids long. The germline V gene encodes CDR1 MNHNS and CDR2 SASEGT. Trimming took 7 bases from V and 4 from J, leaving 19 bases between them. The CDR3 loop reads CASTEGTDSLYGYTF. Here the CDR3 DNA reads TGTGCCAGCACCGAGGGCACAGACTCGCTCTATGGCTACACCTTC.

This clone was detected once. V and J are TRBV18 and TRBJ1-1; no reliable D call. With 8 bases removed from V and 4 bases from J, the gap between germline ends came to 14 bases. CDR1 and CDR2 (germline): KGHSH, LQKENI. The CDR3 is made up of 13 amino acids. The CDR3: CASTQSEFTEAFF. CDR3 nucleotides: TGTGCCAGCACCCAATCGGAGTTCACTGAAGCTTTCTTT.

The CDR3 region has the DNA TGTGCCTGGAGTCCGGGGTTCTCTGGAAACACCATATATTTT. Amino acid sequence: CAWSPGFSGNTIYF. This chain links TRBV30 with TRBJ1-3; no clear D gene. With 2 bases removed from V and 0 bases from J, the gap between germline ends came to 8 bases. The CDR3 runs to 14 residues. From germline, CDR1 is GTSNPN and CDR2 SVGIG (reference sequence).

The rearrangement joins TRBV29-1 to TRBJ1-1; 7 bases match TRBD1. The CDR3 covers 14 residues. The V gene end was trimmed by 5 bases and the J gene end by 6 bases; junction bases not matched to a gene: 12. Germline V gene data show CDR1 as SQVTM and CDR2 as ANQGSEA. The CDR3 reads CSVLGQRKGAEAFF. CDR3 coding DNA: TGCAGCGTTTTGGGACAGCGGAAGGGGGCTGAAGCTTTCTTT.

The chain employs TRBV30 and TRBJ1-4; the match to TRBD1 covers 10 bases. CDR3 length equals 15 residues. V gave up 0 bases and J gave up 5 bases; unmatched junction bases: 3. The germline V gene has CDR1 GTSNPN and CDR2 SVGIG (reference sequence). The CDR3 sequence: CAWSVRGQGNEKLFF. CDR3 in DNA: TGTGCCTGGAGTGTCCGGGGACAGGGGAATGAAAAACTGTTTTTT.

V is TRBV15 and J is TRBJ1-4; D not resolved. V lost 0 bases and J 1 base, leaving 9 bases between the germline ends. The CDR3 totals 16 residues. Per the germline V gene, CDR1 is LNHNV and CDR2 is YYDKDF (reference sequence). This chain's CDR3 is CATSREGGKTNEKLFF. The CDR3 region has the DNA TGTGCCACCAGCAGAGAAGGAGGGAAAACTAATGAAAAACTGTTTTTT.

The chain carries TRBV9 and TRBJ2-1; 10 nucleotides match TRBD2. The CDR3 consists of 15 residues. Trimming cost V 3 bases and J 7 bases; bases outside gene matches: 7. The V gene's germline CDR1 is SGDLS and CDR2 YYNGEE. CDR3 in amino acids: CASSALAGARNEQFF. CDR3 DNA: TGTGCCAGCAGCGCCCTAGCGGGAGCTAGGAATGAGCAGTTCTTC. The whole variable domain, remainder taken from reference TRBV9 and TRBJ2-1, is DSGVTQTPKHLITATGQRVTLRCSPRSGDLSVYWYQQSLDQGLQFLIQYYNGEERAKGNILERFSAQQFPDLHSELNLSSLELGDSALYFCASSALAGARNEQFFGPGTRLTVL.

This clone has only one observation. This CDR3 is CASSYSLLSQETQYF. The CDR3 DNA reads TGTGCCAGCAGTTACTCGTTACTGTCCCAAGAGACCCAGTACTTC. This chain uses TRBV6-5 with TRBJ2-5; D call uncertain. Germline CDR1 is MNHEY and CDR2 is SVGAGI. Trimming left V 0 bases short and J 1 base short, with 9 bases between. The CDR3 runs to 15 residues.

The chain employs TRBV6-6 and TRBJ2-7; tentatively, D is TRBD1 (5 bases). CDR3 length: 14 residues. V was clipped by 6 bases and J by 0 bases, with 12 bases between them. The germline CDR1 and CDR2 sequences are MNHNY and SVGAGI (reference sequence). CDR3 in DNA: TGTGCCAGCAGGAATGGACAAAGCTCCTACGAGCAGTACTTC. Its protein product is CASRNGQSSYEQYF.

There are a few counts of this clone. The chain combines TRBV7-3 with TRBJ1-1; 8 bases are shared with TRBD1. Unmatched junction bases numbered 5, after V lost 1 base and J lost 7 bases. Per the germline V gene, CDR1 is SGHTA and CDR2 is FQGTGA. The CDR3 is 14 amino acids. In DNA, the CDR3 is TGTGCCAGCAGCTTAATGGACAGGGCTGGTGAAGCTTTCTTT. Translation: CASSLMDRAGEAFF.